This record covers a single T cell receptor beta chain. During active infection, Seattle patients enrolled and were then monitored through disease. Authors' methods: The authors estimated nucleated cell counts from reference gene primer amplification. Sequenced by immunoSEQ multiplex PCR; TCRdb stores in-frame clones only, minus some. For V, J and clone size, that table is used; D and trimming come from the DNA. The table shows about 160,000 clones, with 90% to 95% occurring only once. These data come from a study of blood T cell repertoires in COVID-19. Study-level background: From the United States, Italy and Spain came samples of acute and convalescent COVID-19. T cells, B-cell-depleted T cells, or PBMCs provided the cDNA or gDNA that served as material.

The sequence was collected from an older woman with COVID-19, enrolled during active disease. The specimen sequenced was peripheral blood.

The CDR3 protein is CASSSHGGTYEQYF. In nucleotides, the CDR3 is TGTGCCAGCAGTTCTCACGGGGGGACCTACGAGCAGTACTTC. This chain uses TRBV2 with TRBJ2-7; 7 nucleotides agree with TRBD2. The junction had 6 bases not matched to a gene; V was cut back by 5 bases and J by 2 bases. This CDR3 contains 14 residues. Germline values: CDR1 SNHLY, CDR2 FYNNEI.